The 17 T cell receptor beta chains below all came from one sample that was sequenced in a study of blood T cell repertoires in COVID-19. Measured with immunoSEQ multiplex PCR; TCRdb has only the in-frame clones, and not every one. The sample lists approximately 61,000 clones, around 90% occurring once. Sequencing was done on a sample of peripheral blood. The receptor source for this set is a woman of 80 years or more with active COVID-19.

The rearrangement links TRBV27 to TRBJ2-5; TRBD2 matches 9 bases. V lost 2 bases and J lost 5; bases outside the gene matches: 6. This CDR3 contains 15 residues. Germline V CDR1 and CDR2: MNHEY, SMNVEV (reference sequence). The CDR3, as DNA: TGTGCCAGCAGTTTAACTAGCGGGCTGGGGGAGACCCAGTACTTC. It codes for CASSLTSGLGETQYF.

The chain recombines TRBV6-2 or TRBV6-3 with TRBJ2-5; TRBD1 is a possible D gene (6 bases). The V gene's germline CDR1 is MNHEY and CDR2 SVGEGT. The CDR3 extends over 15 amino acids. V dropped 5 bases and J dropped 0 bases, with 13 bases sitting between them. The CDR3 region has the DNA TGTGCCAGCAGTAGCGCAGGGGCATACCAAGAGACCCAGTACTTC. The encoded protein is CASSSAGAYQETQYF.

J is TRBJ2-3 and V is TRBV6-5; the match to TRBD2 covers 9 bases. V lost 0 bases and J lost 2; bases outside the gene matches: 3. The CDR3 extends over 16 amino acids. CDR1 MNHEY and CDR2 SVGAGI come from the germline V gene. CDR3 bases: TGTGCCAGCAGTTACTCGGGCGGGGGGGCCACAGATACGCAGTATTTT. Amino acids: CASSYSGGGATDTQYF.

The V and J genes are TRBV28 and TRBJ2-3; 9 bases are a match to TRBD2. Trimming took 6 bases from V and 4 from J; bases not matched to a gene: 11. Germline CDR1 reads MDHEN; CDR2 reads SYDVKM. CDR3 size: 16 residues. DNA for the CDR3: TGTGCCAGCAGCTCCTCTGTGGCGGGGGGGCCAGATACGCAGTATTTT. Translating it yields CASSSSVAGGPDTQYF.

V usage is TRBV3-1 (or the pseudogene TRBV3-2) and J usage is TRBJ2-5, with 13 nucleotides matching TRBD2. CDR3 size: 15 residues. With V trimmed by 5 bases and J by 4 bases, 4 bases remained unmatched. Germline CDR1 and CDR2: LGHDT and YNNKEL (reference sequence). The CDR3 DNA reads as TGTGCCAGCAGCGAAAGACTAGCGGGGGGAGAGACCCAGTACTTC. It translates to CASSERLAGGETQYF.

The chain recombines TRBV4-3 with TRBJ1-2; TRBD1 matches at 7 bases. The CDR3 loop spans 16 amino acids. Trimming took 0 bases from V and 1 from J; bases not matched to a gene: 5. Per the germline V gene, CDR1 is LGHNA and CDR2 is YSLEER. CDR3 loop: CASSQETGRFNYGYTF. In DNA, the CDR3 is TGCGCCAGCAGCCAAGAGACAGGGCGTTTTAACTATGGCTACACCTTC.

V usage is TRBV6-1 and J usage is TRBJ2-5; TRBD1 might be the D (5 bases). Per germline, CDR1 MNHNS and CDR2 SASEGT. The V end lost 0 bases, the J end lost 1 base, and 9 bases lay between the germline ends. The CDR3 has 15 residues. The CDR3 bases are TGTGCCAGCAGTGAAGCCACAGGTCGCCAAGAGACCCAGTACTTC. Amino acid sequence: CASSEATGRQETQYF.

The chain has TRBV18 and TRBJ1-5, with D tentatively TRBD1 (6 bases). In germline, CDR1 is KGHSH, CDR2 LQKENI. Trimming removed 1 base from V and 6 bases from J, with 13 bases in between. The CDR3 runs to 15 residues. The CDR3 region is CASSPLGGTGQPQHF. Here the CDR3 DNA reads TGTGCCAGCTCACCACTAGGGGGTACTGGTCAGCCCCAGCATTTT. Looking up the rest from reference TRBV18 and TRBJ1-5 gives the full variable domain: NAGVMQNPRHLVRRRGQEARLRCSPMKGHSHVYWYRQLPEEGLKFMVYLQKENIIDESGMPKERFSAEFPKEGPSILRIQQVVRGDSAAYFCASSPLGGTGQPQHFGDGTRLSIL.

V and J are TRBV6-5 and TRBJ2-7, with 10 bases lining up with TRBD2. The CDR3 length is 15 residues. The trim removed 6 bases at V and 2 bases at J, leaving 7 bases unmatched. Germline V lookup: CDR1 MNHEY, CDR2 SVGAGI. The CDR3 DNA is TGTGCCAGCAGATCGGGACTAGCGTCCCCCTACGAGCAGTACTTC. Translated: CASRSGLASPYEQYF.

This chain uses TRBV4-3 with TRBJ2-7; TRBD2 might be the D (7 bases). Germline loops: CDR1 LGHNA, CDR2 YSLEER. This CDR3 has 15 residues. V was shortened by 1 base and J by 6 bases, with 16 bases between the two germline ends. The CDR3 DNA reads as TGCGCCAGCAGCCAAGGCGGAGGGGGGGCCCGCGAGCAGTACTTC. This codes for CASSQGGGGAREQYF.

CDR3 protein: CASSLGGLAGLNIQYF. As DNA, the CDR3 is TGTGCCAGCAGCTTAGGGGGACTAGCGGGGTTAAACATTCAGTACTTC. This chain links TRBV7-2 with TRBJ2-4; the match to TRBD2 covers 13 bases. The length of the CDR3 is 16 residues. Germline loops: CDR1 SGHTA, CDR2 FQGNSA. V was pared by 1 base and J by 6 bases, with 3 bases of the junction left unmatched.

CDR3 DNA sequence: TGTGCCAGCTCCGGGGGGGGAAGGACTATGGAGCTGTTTTTT. It specifies CASSGGGRTMELFF. The chain joins TRBV5-4 to TRBJ2-2; 8 nucleotides match TRBD2. The CDR3 runs 14 residues. Germline V gene sequence: CDR1 SGHNT, CDR2 YYREEE (reference sequence). The V gene end was trimmed by 7 bases and the J gene end by 10 bases; junction bases not matched to a gene: 12.

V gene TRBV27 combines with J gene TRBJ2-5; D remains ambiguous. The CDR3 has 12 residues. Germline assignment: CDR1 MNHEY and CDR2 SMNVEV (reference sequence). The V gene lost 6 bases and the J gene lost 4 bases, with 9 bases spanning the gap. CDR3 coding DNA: TGTGCCAGCAGGGTGGTTAGAGAGACCCAGTACTTC. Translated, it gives CASRVVRETQYF.

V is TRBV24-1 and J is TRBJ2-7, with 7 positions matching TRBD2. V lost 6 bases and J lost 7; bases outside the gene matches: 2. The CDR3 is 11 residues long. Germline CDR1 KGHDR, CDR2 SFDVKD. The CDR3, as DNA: TGTGCCACCAGTAGGGGAGGGGAGCAGTACTTC. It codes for CATSRGGEQYF.

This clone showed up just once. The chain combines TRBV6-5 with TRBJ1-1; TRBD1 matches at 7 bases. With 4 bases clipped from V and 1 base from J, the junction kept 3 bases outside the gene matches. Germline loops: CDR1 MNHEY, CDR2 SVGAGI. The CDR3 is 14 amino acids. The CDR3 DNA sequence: TGTGCCAGCAGTTTCCGGACAGGGAACACTGAAGCTTTCTTT. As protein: CASSFRTGNTEAFF.

CDR3 sequence: CASSLGGVEETQYF. The CDR3 coding sequence is TGCGCCAGCAGCTTGGGAGGAGTGGAAGAGACCCAGTACTTC. This chain joins TRBV5-1 and TRBJ2-5; D not certain. The ends were cut back, 0 bases at V and 3 bases at J, with 9 bases in the middle. The length of the CDR3 is 14 residues. CDR1 and CDR2 (germline): SGHRS, YFSETQ.

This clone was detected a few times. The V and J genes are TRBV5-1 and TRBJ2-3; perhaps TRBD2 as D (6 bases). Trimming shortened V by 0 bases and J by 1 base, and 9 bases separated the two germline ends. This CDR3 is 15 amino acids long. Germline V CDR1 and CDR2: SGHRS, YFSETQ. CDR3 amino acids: CASSLVGLRTDTQYF. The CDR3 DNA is TGCGCCAGCAGCTTGGTGGGACTTCGCACAGATACGCAGTATTTT.